These 6 T cell receptor beta chains share one sample of origin, sequenced in a study of T cell responses to AZD1222 COVID-19 vaccine. Produced via immunoSEQ multiplex PCR; TCRdb's table is partial and in-frame only. This table holds about 97,000 clones, approximately 87% found once. This specimen consisted of peripheral blood, obtained 28 days after the second AZD1222 dose. The receptors originated from an adult who received the AZD1222 COVID-19 vaccine.

The chain combines TRBV12-3 or TRBV12-4 with TRBJ2-2; no definite D call. CDR3 length: 12 amino acids. Trimming removed 5 bases at V and 9 bases at J, with 10 bases between. The CDR3 reads CASSLQKWELFF. The DNA for the CDR3 is TGTGCCAGCAGTCTCCAGAAGTGGGAGCTGTTTTTT.

This clone occurred once. This sequence joins TRBV19 and TRBJ2-5; D possibly corresponds to TRBD1 (6 bases). The V end lost 1 base, the J end lost 7 bases, and 10 bases lay between the germline ends. The CDR3 has 13 residues. Germline-derived CDR1 and CDR2 are LNHDA and SQIVND (reference sequence). The CDR3 here is CASSIGTERTQYF. In DNA, the CDR3 is TGTGCCAGTAGTATAGGGACAGAACGGACCCAGTACTTC.

V gene TRBV27 combines with J gene TRBJ1-2, with TRBD1 matching 9 bases. Unmatched junction bases numbered 12, after V lost 6 bases and J lost 7 bases. This CDR3 region has 15 residues. Germline V CDR1 and CDR2: MNHEY, SMNVEV (reference sequence). This CDR3 reads CASSPSTGGEFGYTF. DNA of the CDR3: TGTGCCAGCAGCCCGAGTACAGGGGGCGAATTTGGCTACACCTTC.

CDR3 loop: CASGGLAGGVTDTQYF. The CDR3 nucleotides are TGCGCCAGCGGGGGACTAGCGGGGGGCGTCACAGATACGCAGTATTTT. The genes are TRBV5-1 and TRBJ2-3; 15 bases are a match to TRBD2. Trimming at V came to 7 bases and at J to 2 bases, leaving 5 bases not matched to a gene. This CDR3 spans 16 amino acids. CDR1 and CDR2 (germline): SGHRS, YFSETQ.

The chain combines TRBV3-1 (or the pseudogene TRBV3-2) with TRBJ1-3; 8 bases are shared with TRBD1. This CDR3 is 11 amino acids long. V shed 6 bases and J 10 bases; nucleotides not matched to a gene: 2. The germline gives CDR1 LGHDT, CDR2 YNNKEL (reference sequence). Here the CDR3 reads CASRRDRTIYF. CDR3 bases: TGTGCCAGCAGACGGGACAGGACCATATATTTT.

V usage is TRBV29-1 and J usage is TRBJ2-2, with D possibly being TRBD1 (6 bases). This CDR3 is 12 amino acids long. Trimming cost V 8 bases and J 3 bases, with 10 bases left between them. Germline loops: CDR1 SQVTM, CDR2 ANQGSEA. The CDR3 DNA reads TGCAGCTTTTACAGGGACACCGGGGAGCTGTTTTTT. Its protein is CSFYRDTGELFF.